Included here is one T cell receptor beta chain sequence, with context. The antigen this receptor binds is unknown. No qualities accompany the bases; no much larger clone lies one base away. Spanning cysteine to phenylalanine, the CDR3 consists of 18 amino acids. Of the read, only the CDR3 DNA is kept; its 54 bases are in frame from base 1. The germline V gene encodes CDR1 SGHTS and CDR2 YDEGEE. The V end gives up 1 base and the J end 3 bases, leaving 6 bases in the junction not matched to a gene. This record belongs to a study of cytomegalovirus exposure and HLA in healthy donors (dated by TCRdb to between 2016 and 2019). Study-level background: According to an earlier analysis of 587 of the donors, 200 million or so T cells yielded some 120 million unique TCR beta sequences and roughly 280 Gb of sequence data. Several DR-DQ haplotypes were handled as single units for association and clustering, since linkage in the cohort was strong. A later analysis re-examined previously published TCR beta repertoires from about 670 donors and added high-resolution HLA genotyping to investigate patterns of TCR occurrence. Across some 400 genotyped donors of the cohort, an average of about 240,000 unique TCR beta nucleotide sequences per donor were sequenced, and 15% to 20% of those sequences were non-productive. The T cell repertoires of 666 subjects were profiled by immunosequencing and related to cytomegalovirus serostatus. All discovery cohort repertoires had been generated using a single sequencing platform. Rather than using new phenotypic data, the later analysis identified candidate immune exposures from TCR beta sequences and from how often those sequences occurred across donors. Donor age, sex, ethnicity and CMV serostatus were compiled alongside the repertoire data. Of the approximately 400 genotyped donors, approximately 83% fell in the genetic ancestry cluster associated with self-reported Caucasian donors. A later genetic analysis used genome-wide SNP genotypes for about 65% of the roughly 670 donors, treating that subset as a discovery cohort. In addition to the first cohort of 500 to 850 subjects, a separate validation cohort of 130 or so different subjects was used. To predict cytomegalovirus infection status, the study combined high-throughput TCR immunosequencing, statistical association of individual TCRs with disease status, and machine learning. HLA typing covered class I and class II loci at four-digit resolution. About 330 gigabases of sequencing data and 70 million to 95 million unique TCR sequences made up an early release that covered under 750 HLA-typed donors. The aim of the study was to test whether cataloging public T cell receptors could identify signatures of past pathogen exposure. An earlier analysis of several hundred of the donors applied high-throughput TCR beta sequencing to assess whether each TCR beta V gene segment acted as functional or pseudogenic. Typing coverage varied by locus: about 620-640 donors for A, B, C, DRB1 and DQB1; roughly 510 for DQA1; more than 600 for DPA1; about 450 for DPB1. Study-level results and caveats: In a later analysis, HLA-associated TCR beta chains were found to be more clonally expanded and to have lower generation probabilities than equally common non-associated chains. CMV serostatus was the only immune exposure information available for the cohort. Three of the identified cytomegalovirus-associated TCR beta chains were confirmed in vitro to be specific for cytomegalovirus antigens. A later analysis associated approximately 17,000 TCR beta sequences with specific HLA alleles at a false discovery rate of 0.05. Linkage disequilibrium might explain the correlated functional status among segregating V segments, but an unknown experimental factor could not be excluded. When HLA alleles, especially DR and DQ, strongly co-occurred, attributing TCR associations to individual alleles was difficult. The classifier was reported to diagnose cytomegalovirus status with high specificity and sensitivity in both the original and validation cohorts. In a later analysis, several top co-occurrence clusters were reported to appear linked to parvovirus B19, influenza, CMV and Epstein-Barr virus. Because some donors lacked HLA typing at each locus, the association tests relied only on the typed subset. A further reported finding was that TCR beta sequences accurately predicted the HLA-A and HLA-B alleles for most subjects in the first cohort. A cluster of highly shared sequence variants was judged likely to be a technical artifact of the sequencing pipeline. Only TCR beta chains were sequenced in this cohort, and the absence of alpha or paired-chain data limited detectable features. It was suggested by the authors that the approach could potentially be generalized to other disease states and immunological phenotypes. Some IMGT-functional V segments, including TRBV6-2 and TRBV6-3, could not be told apart with the 87-base-pair reads, so those segments were excluded. According to a later analysis, TCR association rates differed among HLA loci, with DRB1 alleles showing the most associated TCRs and HLA-C alleles showing the fewest. Across donors, most TCR sequences were observed very rarely, whereas some public TCRs were present in many individuals. In the study, approximately 150 TCR beta chains were listed as associated with cytomegalovirus. Most CMV-associated TCR beta chains appeared to be HLA-restricted in a later analysis, and the HLA associations seemed to be driven largely by CMV exposure. In a later genetic analysis, a missense DCLRE1C variant was associated with V-gene and J-gene trimming of TCR beta chains, and the association was replicated in an independent cohort. Broadly in line with IMGT annotations, most TCR beta V segments showed up in productive rearrangements about 90% or about 30% of the time in an earlier analysis of about 500 of the donors. Because counts were too low, roughly 18 rarely observed V segments, including chromosome 9 orphons, were left out of the earlier analysis of about 500 of the donors. Roughly uniform sequencing depth across donors was assumed in presence/absence analyses, although this assumption may not hold. In a later genetic analysis, fewer N-insertions in productive TCRs were reported among donors in an Asian-associated ancestry cluster than the roughly 710-donor mean.

Libraries were made using the immunoSEQ multiplex PCR assay. For the multiplex PCR, a mixture combining 60 forward primers for TCR Vbeta segments and 13 reverse primers for TCR Jbeta segments was used. A multiplex PCR assay on genomic DNA amplified the CDR3 region of rearranged TCR beta genes. The amplified TCR beta libraries were sequenced on the Illumina HiSeq System as 87-base-pair reads. On the study's bioinformatics: A later analysis counted 65 million to 90 million unique TCR beta chains across the 640 or so repertoires, and some 11 million of these chains were shared by at least two donors. A nearest-neighbor algorithm error-corrected the raw reads and collapsed the reads into unique sequences, merging closely related sequences to remove PCR and sequencing errors. V, D and J gene segments were assigned by aligning CDR3 sequences to IMGT reference sequences. For a sequence to be retained, a match of at least six nucleotides was required to both a V gene segment and a J gene segment. Rearrangements were called productive when the CDR3 lacked stop codons and stayed in frame with V and J; all others were non-productive. CDR3 was defined by IMGT convention, running from the second conserved V-encoded cysteine to the conserved J-encoded phenylalanine. In an earlier analysis of around 640 of the donors, sequences lacking an unambiguous match to a single V gene segment were excluded. In an earlier analysis of several hundred of the donors, a V segment was called functional when productive rearrangements were above 56.7%, and segregating when the standard deviation between donors exceeded 5%. To diagnose cytomegalovirus status from the catalog of TCR beta chain sequences, a statistical classification framework was built. In a later analysis, V and J genes were assigned by comparing TCR nucleotide sequences against IMGT/GENE-DB human TR gene sequences. Using the TCRdist pipeline, a later analysis assigned CDR3 sequences along with most-parsimonious VDJ recombination scenarios. In a later analysis, each TCR beta chain was defined by its CDR3 amino acid sequence together with its V-gene family, and reads lacking a unique V-gene family were excluded. To address suspected cross-contamination and a sequencing artifact, a later analysis removed 592 highly shared, low-generation-probability nucleotide sequences. For each public chain, a later analysis derived a clonal expansion index from normalized ranks of inferred template counts within each repertoire. In a later analysis, generation probabilities were computed with a VDJ recombination model fitted to out-of-frame rearrangements, and the resulting probabilities were checked against IGoR. A later analysis scored TCR-TCR, TCR-HLA and TCR-CMV co-occurrence with hypergeometric tests, applying a repertoire-size bias correction to TCR pairs. In a later analysis, false discovery rates were estimated by permuting HLA or CMV assignments 20 times. A later analysis grouped co-occurring TCRs with DBSCAN, adding TCRdist sequence similarity when clustering within HLA-allele-positive subsets. For co-occurrence clustering, repertoires with fewer than 30,000 or more than 120,000 public chains were excluded, along with roughly five repertoires with anomalous nucleotide sharing. The immuneACCESS repertoire file appears here via TCRdb, limited to in-frame rearrangements. These files lack a portion of the clones; in checked studies, under half of the deficit traces to unresolved V genes, and the cause of the others is not known. D and trimming come from the DNA, and the V and J calls and clone size come from that table. Present in this sample are over 120,000 clones, 65% to 90% of which were seen just once. Clones ranked in the top ten supply less than 3.5% of the sample.

The cohort consisted of 600 to 700 healthy bone marrow donors. Cohort members were all nominally healthy when sampled, although unrecorded immune exposures were likely present. The donor was CMV seronegative and belonged to the group of around 400 seronegative cohort members. A peripheral blood sample was collected from each donor, and TCR beta sequencing was performed on peripheral blood mononuclear cells. Genomic DNA was extracted from the blood cell samples with the Qiagen DNeasy Blood Extraction Kit. The TCR comes from a woman aged 25 to 39 in good health and CMV-seronegative. The sequence is built from TRBV5-8 and TRBJ2-2, with 13 middle bases fitting TRBD2. The sequencing input was PBMCs. The CDR3 has the sequence CASSLLTSGRIYTGELFF. The DNA reads TGTGCCAGCAGCTTGCTGACTAGCGGGAGGATTTACACCGGGGAGCTGTTTTTT.